The clone carrying this T cell receptor beta chain was observed a handful of times. Its specificity is not known. This sample was included in a study of identical twins' blood T cells. TCRdb redid the calling of the 5' RACE reads with MiXCR, one entry per CDR3 protein. Among roughly 380,000 distinct CDR3 sequences listed, 25% to 35% were seen once. Study-wide points: V gene usage reportedly matched far better within twin pairs than unrelated donors.

The three twin pairs were reared together, likely meeting the same infections. Sequencing used PBMCs. The receptor comes from a woman between 18 and 50 years old in good health.

The CDR3 DNA sequence: TGCAGTGGGACTAGCGGGAGCGATGAGCAGTTCTTC. This encodes CSGTSGSDEQFF. The V call is TRBV20-1, the J call TRBJ2-1; 13 positions match TRBD2. J lost 8 bases, V lost 7 bases, and 2 bases had no gene match. Germline V lookup: CDR1 DFQATT, CDR2 SNEGSKA (reference sequence). The CDR3 spans 12 residues.